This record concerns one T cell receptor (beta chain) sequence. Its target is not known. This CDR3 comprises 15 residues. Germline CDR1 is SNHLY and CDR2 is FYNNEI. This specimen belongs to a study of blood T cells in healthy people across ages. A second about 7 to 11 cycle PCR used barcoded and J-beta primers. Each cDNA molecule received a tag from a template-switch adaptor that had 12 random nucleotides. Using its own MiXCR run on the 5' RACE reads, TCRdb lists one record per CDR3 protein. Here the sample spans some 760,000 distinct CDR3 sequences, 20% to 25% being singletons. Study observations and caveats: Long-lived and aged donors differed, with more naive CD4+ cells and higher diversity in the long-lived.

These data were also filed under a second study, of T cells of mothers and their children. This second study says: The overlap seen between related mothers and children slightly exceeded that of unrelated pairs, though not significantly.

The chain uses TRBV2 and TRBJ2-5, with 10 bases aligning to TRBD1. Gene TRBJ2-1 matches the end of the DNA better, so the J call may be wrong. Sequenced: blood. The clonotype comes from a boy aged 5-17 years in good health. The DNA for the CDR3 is TGTGCCAGCAGTGACATCGGGACAGGGGACAATGAGCAGTTCTTC. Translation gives CASSDIGTGDNEQFF.